The clone carrying this T cell receptor (beta chain) has a single count. This sample is drawn from a study of blood T cell repertoires in COVID-19. The CDR3 runs 15 residues. Germline-derived CDR1 and CDR2 are SEHNR and FQNEAQ (reference sequence). V trimming: 5 bases; J trimming: 7 bases; junction bases outside the gene matches: 7. Original processing methods: Amplification of reference gene primers was used by the study to estimate nucleated cell counts. The assay was immunoSEQ multiplex PCR, and TCRdb's table has in-frame clones only and misses some. The DNA gave D and trimming, while V, J and clone size come from that table. The repertoire holds around 70,000 clones, with roughly nine tenths as singletons.

Sequenced material: peripheral blood. The V call is TRBV7-9, the J call TRBJ1-5; 11 bases are a match to TRBD1. The receptor was isolated from a man aged 50 to 59 with COVID-19, enrolled during active disease. CDR3 sequence (DNA): TGTGCCAGCAGCATCGGGACAGGGGGTAAGCAGCCCCAGCATTTT. It specifies CASSIGTGGKQPQHF.